This record covers a single T cell receptor beta chain. Its antigen is as yet unknown. This sample was taken from a study of T cells in narcolepsy. Whole-study context: Donors had narcolepsy type 1 or type 2, or were healthy controls.

Broader study findings: Some memory CD4+ repertoires had no autoreactive clone sequences.

This CDR3 has 15 residues. V shed 1 base, J shed 5 bases, and the junction held 8 bases outside the gene matches. The germline gives CDR1 KGHSH, CDR2 LQKENI. Measured with immunoSEQ multiplex PCR; TCRdb has only the in-frame clones, and not every one. The table lists about 24,000 clones, roughly 85% of them singletons. The sequenced sample was CD45RA- memory CD4+ T cells from PBMCs. The receptor was derived from a human donor with narcolepsy. The rearrangement links TRBV18 to TRBJ2-7; TRBD2 aligns across 7 bases. CDR3 bases: TGTGCCAGCTCACCACAAATGGGGGGGGTAGACGAGCAGTACTTC. Protein sequence: CASSPQMGGVDEQYF.